A single sample is the source of the 3 T cell receptor beta chains below, sequenced in a study of cytomegalovirus exposure and HLA in healthy donors. Primers: 60 Vbeta forward and 13 Jbeta reverse. Clones were read by immunoSEQ multiplex PCR, and TCRdb kept only the in-frame ones, dropping some. Here the sample spans 200,000 to 250,000 clones, about 85% being singletons. Sequenced sample: PBMCs. All receptors derive from a human donor in good health.

The rearrangement links TRBV7-9 to TRBJ2-5; tentative D call: TRBD2 (6 bases). Germline V gene data show CDR1 as SEHNR and CDR2 as FQNEAQ (reference sequence). The CDR3 sequence is 13 residues long. V lost 11 bases and J lost 4, with 17 bases in between. The CDR3 coding sequence is TGTGCCGACTACCCGCTGGAGGGAGAGACCCAGTACTTC. Its translation: CADYPLEGETQYF.

The genes are TRBV6-5 and TRBJ1-2; TRBD1 is a possible D gene (6 bases). CDR3 length: 12 amino acids. V gave up 4 bases and J gave up 7 bases, with 10 bases separating them. Germline CDR1 is MNHEY and CDR2 is SVGAGI. Written as DNA, the CDR3 is TGTGCCAGCAGTTCAACAGGGATTGGCTACACCTTC. Translated: CASSSTGIGYTF.

The chain combines TRBV7-9 with TRBJ2-1, with D possibly TRBD2 on 5 matching bases. With 1 base removed from V and 2 bases from J, the gap between germline ends came to 12 bases. In germline, CDR1 is SEHNR, CDR2 FQNEAQ (reference sequence). This CDR3 region has 16 residues. CDR3 residues: CASSLGLRETYNEQFF. The CDR3 coding sequence is TGTGCCAGCAGCTTAGGGTTGAGGGAAACCTACAATGAGCAGTTCTTC.